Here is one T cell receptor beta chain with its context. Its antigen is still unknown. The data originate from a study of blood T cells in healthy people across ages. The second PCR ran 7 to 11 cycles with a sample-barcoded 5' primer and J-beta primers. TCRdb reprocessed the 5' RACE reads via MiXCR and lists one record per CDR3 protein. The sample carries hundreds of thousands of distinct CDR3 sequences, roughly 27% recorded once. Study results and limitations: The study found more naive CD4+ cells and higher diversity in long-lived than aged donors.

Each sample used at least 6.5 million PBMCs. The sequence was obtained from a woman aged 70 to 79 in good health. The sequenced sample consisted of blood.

The CDR3 sequence: CASSFAGATGELFF. CDR3 bases: TGCGCCAGCAGCTTCGCAGGGGCCACCGGGGAGCTGTTTTTT. The chain has TRBV5-1 and TRBJ2-2; possible D gene TRBD1, 6 bases. V was pared by 2 bases and J by 4 bases, with 9 bases between. The CDR3 runs to 14 residues. Germline-derived CDR1 and CDR2 are SGHRS and YFSETQ.